This T cell receptor beta chain was captured in a study of vaccination effects on CD4 cells after COVID-19 (dated by TCRdb to 2022 to 2024). Broadly, across the study: Three convalescent patients were sampled early (day +14) and late (day +241, +227, +161 respectively) after vaccination. Cultures from other donors in the study were sequenced with the Oncomine TCR Beta short-read assay on an Illumina iSeq 100. The full study included some 10 COVID-19 convalescent patients and several SARS-CoV-2-naive healthy vaccine recipients. Across the study, the median time from the second dose to post-vaccine sampling was 72 days (range 14 to 241). SARS-CoV-2 spike-specific CD4+ TCR repertoires from before and after mRNA vaccination were compared in COVID-19 convalescent patients and in infection-naive vaccine recipients.

Points the paper makes about the study in general: In convalescent patients, the post-vaccine spike-reactive repertoire consisted mainly of new vaccine-induced clones, largely distinct from infection-induced clones. The study was limited by a small number of convalescent patients, and early post-infection timepoints were lacking. Both infection-induced and vaccine-induced clones contracted markedly at late post-vaccination timepoints, which is consistent with waning T cell responses.

According to the germline V gene (reference sequence), CDR1 reads LGHDT and CDR2 reads YNNKEL. V drops 2 bases and J drops 2 bases, leaving 9 bases in between. The CDR3 measures 14 amino acids from cysteine to phenylalanine. Solely the CDR3 DNA is kept, with 42 bases framed from the first base. To identify antigen-specific CD4+ T cell clonotypes by their expansion, the ViraFEST assay first stimulated PBMC with viral peptide pools and then applied TCR sequencing. After approximately eleven days of culture, CD4+ T cells were isolated with the EasySep CD4+ T cell isolation kit. Convalescent patients had PCR-confirmed SARS-CoV-2 infection between March and December 2020, before Alpha, Beta and Delta variants emerged in the United States. Each participant received two doses of an mRNA SARS-CoV-2 vaccine, either BNT162b2 or mRNA-1273. Roughly 2.1 million PBMC per well were cultured in IMDM with 5% human AB serum, roughly 10 IU/ml IL-2 and gentamicin, plus 10 ug/ml peptides. Half of the culture medium was replaced with fresh IL-2-containing medium on days 3 and 7. Unless noted otherwise, every peptide stimulation condition was cultured in triplicate wells. Using Ficoll-Paque Plus gradient centrifugation, PBMC were separated from whole blood and then either used fresh or cryopreserved at -140C. Overlapping peptide pools spanned the spike proteins of SARS-CoV-2 and the common cold coronaviruses HCoV-NL63, HCoV-OC43 and HCoV-229E. Genomic DNA was extracted from cultured CD4+ T cells with the QIAamp micro DNA kit.

This clone counts as hyperexpanded (1% or more). Its antigen is currently not known. The record has no base qualities; no much larger clone is one base away. The method behind the library was the immunoSEQ multiplex PCR assay. DNA from the CD4+ T cells that had been cultured and isolated underwent TCR beta CDR3 sequencing. The study's processing was this. Non-productive TCR sequences were discarded, and reads were trimmed to the CDR3 region, with only CDR3s of 7 or more amino acids retained. The MANAFEST web app was used to pick out antigen-specific clonotypes by comparing their expansion in peptide wells with that in reference cultures. To count as positive, a clone had to show expansion at FDR<0.05 compared with the reference and with all other wells, an odds ratio above 5, and a frequency above 0.1% in two replicate wells. Clonotypes significantly expanded in SARS-CoV-2 spike wells and in at least one common cold coronavirus spike condition were defined as cross-reactive. CDR3 similarity was assessed by Levenshtein distance using the stringdist R package, and unrooted trees were constructed with ape in R 3.6.1. TCRdb holds this immuneACCESS table with in-frame rearrangements only. Some clones are missing; in checked studies, unresolved V genes explain under half, and the rest has no known cause. V, J and clone size reflect that table, while D and trimming were determined from the DNA. Within this sample are about 17,000 clones, with around 70% of them counted one time only. About 20% of the sample goes to the ten largest clones.

The sample consisted of CD4+ T cells from PBMCs cultured with SARS-CoV-2 spike peptides, taken after COVID-19 vaccination. The cell subset or site label corresponds to: SARS-CoV-2 spike overlapping peptide pool stimulation. The rearranged chain carries TRBV3-1 (or the pseudogene TRBV3-2) and TRBJ1-1; TRBD1 is a possible D gene, resting on 6 matching bases. The TCR originated in a human donor who had a prior SARS-CoV-2 infection. This receptor carries the CDR3 CASSQWTENTEAFF. The base sequence is TGTGCCAGCAGCCAATGGACAGAAAACACTGAAGCTTTCTTT.